Listed here are 20 T cell receptor beta chains from one sample, sequenced in a study of blood T cell repertoires in COVID-19. Profiling relied on immunoSEQ multiplex PCR, and the TCRdb table lists in-frame clones only, not all of them. The sample has just over 70,000 clones, about three quarters seen once. Input material: peripheral blood. These receptors came from a woman between 70 and 85 years old with acute or convalescent COVID-19.

This clone came up once. This chain joins TRBV7-3 and TRBJ2-2; D ambiguous. The CDR3 consists of 14 residues. V was trimmed by 0 bases and J by 5 bases, leaving 7 bases between them. CDR1 and CDR2 from the germline V gene are SGHTA and FQGTGA. The CDR3 region is CASSLTSLTGELFF. For the CDR3, the DNA is TGTGCCAGCAGCTTAACATCACTTACCGGGGAGCTGTTTTTT.

This clone was recorded a few times. V and J are TRBV10-3 and TRBJ1-4, with 8 bases that match TRBD1. The trim removed 4 bases at V and 7 bases at J, leaving 5 bases unmatched. The CDR3 extends over 14 amino acids. Per the germline V gene, CDR1 is ENHRY and CDR2 is SYGVKD. The chain's CDR3 is CAISAQGGAEKLFF. CDR3 bases: TGTGCCATCAGTGCACAGGGGGGAGCTGAAAAACTGTTTTTT.

This clone showed up just once. The V gene is TRBV7-9, the J gene TRBJ2-1; TRBD2 aligns across 9 bases. The CDR3 runs 15 residues. V gave up 4 bases and J gave up 9 bases; unmatched junction bases: 10. Germline V lookup: CDR1 SEHNR, CDR2 FQNEAQ (reference sequence). CDR3 in DNA: TGTGCCAGCAGCTCTCGCGGGGGGGGCCTTGGTGAGCAGTTCTTC. It yields the protein CASSSRGGGLGEQFF.

This sequence joins TRBV19 and TRBJ1-5; 9 bases line up with TRBD1. Losses at the gene ends were 6 bases for V and 5 bases for J; bases not matched to a gene: 11. The length of the CDR3 is 16 residues. CDR1 LNHDA and CDR2 SQIVND come from the germline V gene (reference sequence). The CDR3 DNA sequence: TGTGCCAGTAGGCCATCCGGGACAGGGACAGATCAGCCCCAGCATTTT. This encodes CASRPSGTGTDQPQHF.

CDR3: CASSPWVRDRECREKLFF. The CDR3 DNA reads as TGTGCCAGCAGTCCCTGGGTCAGGGACAGGGAATGTCGTGAAAAACTGTTTTTT. V usage is TRBV27 and J usage is TRBJ1-4, with 9 bases that match TRBD1. Germline V gene sequence: CDR1 MNHEY, CDR2 SMNVEV (reference sequence). With 5 bases clipped from V and 7 bases from J, the junction kept 17 bases outside the gene matches. There are 18 residues in the CDR3.

V gene TRBV12-3 or TRBV12-4 combines with J gene TRBJ1-5; D remains ambiguous. This CDR3 comprises 13 residues. V was shortened by 7 bases and J by 5 bases, with 12 bases between the two germline ends. The CDR3 spells CASTRFRDQPQHF. DNA of the CDR3: TGTGCCAGCACCAGATTCCGGGATCAGCCCCAGCATTTT.

J is TRBJ2-3 and V is TRBV7-2; the D is unclear. Trimming left V 4 bases short and J 2 bases short, with 10 bases between. Germline V gives CDR1 SGHTA, CDR2 FQGNSA. This CDR3 spans 14 amino acids. The DNA of the CDR3 is TGTGCCAGCAGCTCCCGAGATCCCACAGATACGCAGTATTTT. It translates to CASSSRDPTDTQYF. The whole variable domain, remainder taken from reference TRBV7-2 and TRBJ2-3, is GAGVSQSPSNKVTEKGKDVELRCDPISGHTALYWYRQSLGQGLEFLIYFQGNSAPDKSGLPSDRFSAERTGGSVSTLTIQRTQQEDSAVYLCASSSRDPTDTQYFGPGTRLTVL.

The chain employs TRBV6-5 and TRBJ2-7, with D maybe TRBD2 (6 bases). The length of the CDR3 is 14 residues. The V end lost 6 bases, the J end lost 3 bases, and 15 bases lay between the germline ends. Germline-derived CDR1 and CDR2 are MNHEY and SVGAGI. The CDR3 loop is CASSRGTDRYEQYF. CDR3 nucleotide sequence: TGTGCCAGCAGCCGGGGGACTGACCGCTACGAGCAGTACTTC.

The rearrangement uses TRBV9 and TRBJ2-3, with 8 bases fitting TRBD1. Germline-derived CDR1 and CDR2 are SGDLS and YYNGEE. The trim removed 0 bases at V and 6 bases at J, leaving 9 bases unmatched. CDR3 length: 16 amino acids. CDR3 DNA sequence: TGTGCCAGCAGCGTAGGACAGGGGTTCCCAACGGATACGCAGTATTTT. This encodes CASSVGQGFPTDTQYF.

The chain combines TRBV21-1 with TRBJ2-7; the table gives TRBD2 as D, unverified against the DNA. TRBV21-1 is flagged as a pseudogene. CDR3 length equals 12 residues. This CDR3 is CARGGSFDEQYF. As DNA, the CDR3 is TGTGCCAGGGGGGGGTCCTTCGACGAGCAGTACTTC.

This clone was seen a few times. DNA for the CDR3: TGTGCCAGCAGTCGGGTGATGGGGGCCGGGGCTGAAGCTTTCTTT. Translating it yields CASSRVMGAGAEAFF. The chain uses TRBV6-5 and TRBJ1-1, with D possibly TRBD1 on 6 matching bases. Trimming removed 5 bases at V and 6 bases at J, with 19 bases between. The CDR3 is made up of 15 amino acids. Germline V gene sequence: CDR1 MNHEY, CDR2 SVGAGI.

This sequence joins TRBV9 and TRBJ1-1; 8 nucleotides line up with TRBD1. The CDR3 is made up of 15 amino acids. Losses at the gene ends were 2 bases for V and 1 base for J; bases not matched to a gene: 4. The germline gives CDR1 SGDLS, CDR2 YYNGEE. The CDR3 spells CASSVLQGANTEAFF. Written as DNA, the CDR3 is TGTGCCAGCAGCGTCCTGCAGGGGGCGAACACTGAAGCTTTCTTT.

The chain uses TRBV5-4 and TRBJ2-4; TRBD2 aligns across 15 bases. CDR1 is SGHNT and CDR2 is YYREEE in the germline V gene (reference sequence). The ends lost 4 bases at V and 3 bases at J; junction bases unmatched: 5. The length of the CDR3 is 17 residues. CDR3 bases: TGTGCCAGCAGCCCGGGACTAGCGGGAGGAGGCAAAAACATTCAGTACTTC. It encodes CASSPGLAGGGKNIQYF.

CDR3: CASGRAPSYEQYF. Written as DNA, the CDR3 is TGTGCCAGCGGGCGAGCACCCTCCTACGAGCAGTACTTC. V usage is TRBV11-2 and J usage is TRBJ2-7; D gene ambiguous. Germline lookup yields CDR1 SGHAT and CDR2 FQNNGV. V dropped 8 bases and J dropped 0 bases, with 11 bases sitting between them. The CDR3 runs 13 residues.

V gene TRBV19 combines with J gene TRBJ2-5; 12 bases fit TRBD2. The CDR3 loop spans 16 amino acids. Germline lookup yields CDR1 LNHDA and CDR2 SQIVND (reference sequence). V lost 1 base and J lost 4; bases outside the gene matches: 4. CDR3 nucleotide sequence: TGTGCCAGTAGTATAGTAGCTAGCGGGGGGGGAGAGACCCAGTACTTC. Translating gives CASSIVASGGGETQYF.

The CDR3 loop is CASSLGQGQWVPAGAFF. The CDR3 bases are TGCGCCAGCAGCTTGGGACAGGGACAATGGGTACCCGCTGGGGCTTTCTTT. V usage is TRBV5-1 and J usage is TRBJ1-1; TRBD1 matches 7 bases. This CDR3 is 17 amino acids long. V shed 0 bases and J 11 bases; nucleotides not matched to a gene: 19. Germline values: CDR1 SGHRS, CDR2 YFSETQ.

For this clone: Its ends do not fully match the called genes, so a read error is possible. This rearrangement joins TRBV5-1 to TRBJ1-1; TRBD1 matches 11 bases. CDR3 length: 15 amino acids. The germline V gene encodes CDR1 SGHRS and CDR2 YFSETQ. The CDR3 reads CASSYGQGANAEAFF. DNA for the CDR3: TGCGCCAGCAGCTACGGACAGGGGGCGAACGCTGAAGCTTTCTTT.

J is TRBJ2-2 and V is TRBV2; TRBD2 aligns across 10 bases. Germline loops: CDR1 SNHLY, CDR2 FYNNEI. Trimming at V came to 2 bases and at J to 6 bases, leaving 3 bases not matched to a gene. This CDR3 is 15 amino acids long. The CDR3 nucleotides read TGTGCCAGCAGTGAATCTAGCGGGGGAGCCGGGGAGCTGTTTTTT. Residues: CASSESSGGAGELFF.

This sequence joins TRBV14 and TRBJ1-2; D gene ambiguous. V lost 0 bases and J lost 2, with 4 bases in between. The CDR3 consists of 13 residues. Germline V gives CDR1 SGHDN, CDR2 FVKESK. DNA for the CDR3: TGTGCCAGCAGCCAAGATCCGAACTATGGCTACACCTTC. Translating it yields CASSQDPNYGYTF.

The V gene is TRBV19, the J gene TRBJ1-2, with no clear D. This CDR3 has 14 amino acids. V gave up 6 bases and J gave up 4 bases, with 15 bases separating them. The germline V gene encodes CDR1 LNHDA and CDR2 SQIVND (reference sequence). In nucleotides, the CDR3 is TGTGCCAGTAGGTCAGGAAGCGGGAGCTATGGCTACACCTTC. Its protein product is CASRSGSGSYGYTF.